This T cell receptor (beta chain) was obtained from a study of cytomegalovirus exposure and HLA in healthy donors. Study results and limitations: Follow-up analysis seemed to connect common viral pathogens with several of the most significant clusters identified. The presence/absence work took it that sequencing depth was about the same across donors.

Germline V gene lookup returns CDR1 MDHEN and CDR2 SYDVKM. The CDR3 runs to 15 residues. Trimming cost V 6 bases and J 5 bases; bases outside gene matches: 11. A remark on this clone: Its specificity is unknown.

The PCR was carried out with 60 Vbeta primers and 13 Jbeta primers. This table comes from immunoSEQ multiplex PCR, and its TCRdb copy is limited to in-frame clones, with some not included. The sample shows approximately 110,000 clones, roughly 80% of them seen only once. The specimen sequenced was PBMCs. The chain uses TRBV28 and TRBJ2-5, with TRBD1 matching 8 bases. The clonotype comes from a man under 40 in good health and CMV-seropositive. The CDR3 is CASRRGQGAWETQYF. CDR3 coding DNA: TGTGCCAGCAGGCGCGGACAGGGCGCCTGGGAGACCCAGTACTTC.